This T cell receptor beta chain was retrieved from a study of radiation and T cells in renal cell carcinoma. Regarding this clone: Its specificity is not known.

The time point denotes: baseline pretreatment blood. The treatment: 15 Gy SBRT to primary tumor, nephrectomy 4 weeks later. Blood was sampled at baseline, 2 weeks and 4 weeks after SBRT. Clear cell pathology was present in this patient's renal cell carcinoma. CDR3 size: 16 residues. V lost 9 bases, J lost 6 bases, and 24 bases lay in between. Germline lookup yields CDR1 LNHDA and CDR2 SQIVND (reference sequence). Clones were read by immunoSEQ multiplex PCR, and TCRdb kept only the in-frame ones, dropping some. This table holds around 46,000 clones, around 83% found once. Whole-study results and caveats: Top tumor clonotypes rose in blood 2 weeks post-radiation, then contracted.

The receptor comes from a woman aged 70-85 years with renal cell carcinoma. The V gene is TRBV19, the J gene TRBJ1-5; D possibly corresponds to TRBD1 (6 bases). Source: blood, taken from a patient whose treatment included radiotherapy and nephrectomy. CDR3 region: CASQYGAGEGVQPQHF. Written as DNA, the CDR3 is TGTGCCAGCCAGTACGGGGCGGGTGAGGGGGTTCAGCCCCAGCATTTT.